The 13 T cell receptor beta chains below come from one sample, sequenced in a study of CD8 T cells in Susac syndrome. Random hexamers served to reverse transcribe roughly 0.45 to 1 ug RNA. MiXCR, run by TCRdb on the immunoSEQ multiplex PCR reads, gives a single entry per CDR3 protein. The table shows over 350,000 distinct CDR3 sequences, with 75% to 90% occurring only once. The specimen sequenced was CD8+ T cells from PBMCs. These receptor sequences come from a human donor with multiple sclerosis.

This rearrangement joins TRBV30 to TRBJ2-2; D remains ambiguous. CDR3 length: 15 residues. V was trimmed by 4 bases and J by 6 bases, leaving 18 bases between them. Germline values: CDR1 GTSNPN, CDR2 SVGIG (reference sequence). CDR3 DNA sequence: TGTGCCTGGACCTCCCTTGGCTGGCTTTCCGGGGAGCTGTTTTTT. Its protein is CAWTSLGWLSGELFF.

The chain uses TRBV19 and TRBJ1-1; perhaps TRBD1 as D (6 bases). The germline gives CDR1 LNHDA, CDR2 SQIVND (reference sequence). The ends were cut back, 5 bases at V and 4 bases at J, with 14 bases in the middle. The CDR3 totals 14 residues. CDR3 DNA: TGTGCCAGTAGTTTTGGGGGCTCGACCACTGAAGCTTTCTTT. It encodes CASSFGGSTTEAFF.

The chain combines TRBV19 with TRBJ1-6; 7 bases are shared with TRBD1. From germline, CDR1 is LNHDA and CDR2 SQIVND (reference sequence). The CDR3 has 14 amino acids. J lost 6 bases, V lost 9 bases, and 8 bases had no gene match. This chain's CDR3 is CASRRDSLNSPLHF. Here the CDR3 DNA reads TGTGCCAGCCGACGGGACAGTCTTAATTCACCCCTCCACTTT.

The chain carries TRBV19 and TRBJ2-7; tentative D call: TRBD2 (6 bases). Germline CDR1 is LNHDA and CDR2 is SQIVND (reference sequence). The CDR3 is made up of 12 amino acids. The CDR3 sequence: CASASADYEQYF. In DNA form, the CDR3 reads TGTGCTTCCGCTAGCGCGGACTACGAGCAGTACTTC. The full variable domain, with the rest looked up from reference TRBV19 and TRBJ2-7, is DGGITQSPKYLFRKEGQNVTLSCEQNLNHDAMYWYRQDPGQGLRLIYYSQIVNDFQKGDIAEGYSVSREKKESFPLTVTSAQKNPTAFYLCASASADYEQYFGPGTRLTVT.

This clonotype was seen a single time. V and J are TRBV30 and TRBJ2-6, with D perhaps being TRBD1 or TRBD2 (5 bases each). The V and J ends lost 4 bases and 2 bases respectively, with 9 bases between them. The germline gives CDR1 GTSNPN, CDR2 SVGIG (reference sequence). The CDR3 runs to 14 residues. The CDR3 is CAWNEGTGANVLTF. The CDR3 DNA reads as TGTGCCTGGAATGAGGGGACTGGGGCCAACGTCCTGACTTTC.

The chain has TRBV5-1 and TRBJ2-3, with TRBD2 matching over 14 bases. The CDR3 length is 18 residues. Unmatched junction bases numbered 9, after V lost 5 bases and J lost 1 base. The V gene's germline CDR1 is SGHRS and CDR2 YFSETQ. CDR3 bases: TGCGCCAGCAGACCGGGACTAGCGGGAGTGAGGGGCACAGATACGCAGTATTTT. Amino acids: CASRPGLAGVRGTDTQYF.

The V and J genes are TRBV5-1 and TRBJ1-1; the D is unclear. The CDR3 length is 15 residues. Germline assignment: CDR1 SGHRS and CDR2 YFSETQ. V dropped 4 bases and J dropped 0 bases, with 13 bases sitting between them. In DNA form, the CDR3 reads TGCGCCAGCAGCCCGCTCCGGGCCCTGAACACTGAAGCTTTCTTT. Residues: CASSPLRALNTEAFF.

The genes are TRBV6-5 and TRBJ1-5; D not certain. Trimming took off 2 bases at V and 6 bases at J, with 8 bases between the two ends. Germline lookup yields CDR1 MNHEY and CDR2 SVGAGI. The CDR3 length is 13 residues. CDR3 nucleotide sequence: TGTGCCAGCAGTTACGCCTGGGGTCAGCCCCAGCATTTT. As protein: CASSYAWGQPQHF.

The chain carries TRBV6-1 and TRBJ2-7; TRBD1 is a possible D gene (5 bases). Germline values: CDR1 MNHNS, CDR2 SASEGT. The CDR3 extends over 16 amino acids. Trimming took off 5 bases at V and 0 bases at J, with 17 bases between the two ends. CDR3 amino acids: CASSPFSRGSSYEQYF. In nucleotides, the CDR3 is TGTGCCAGCAGTCCCTTTTCAAGGGGCAGCTCCTACGAGCAGTACTTC.

This clonotype was detected a few times. The chain has TRBV6-1 and TRBJ1-6; D is possibly TRBD1 (5 bases). V gave up 6 bases and J gave up 9 bases, with 21 bases separating them. The CDR3 is 16 amino acids. CDR1 MNHNS and CDR2 SASEGT come from the germline V gene. The CDR3 region is CASSSDASGAFSPLHF. CDR3 nucleotide sequence: TGTGCCAGCAGCTCCGACGCGAGTGGGGCATTTTCACCCCTCCACTTT.

This clonotype was seen once. The chain recombines TRBV24-1 with TRBJ2-1, with 7 bases fitting TRBD2. Trimming cost V 9 bases and J 5 bases; bases outside gene matches: 3. The CDR3 length is 12 residues. CDR1 and CDR2 from the germline V gene are KGHDR and SFDVKD. The CDR3, as DNA: TGTGCCACCGGGACTACCGACAATGAGCAGTTCTTC. It specifies CATGTTDNEQFF.

The chain recombines TRBV6-5 with TRBJ1-2; D is ambiguous. CDR1 and CDR2 (germline): MNHEY, SVGAGI. V lost 3 bases to trimming and J lost 7 bases, with 6 bases between them. The CDR3 runs 11 residues. The CDR3 bases are TGTGCCAGCAGTTATGTGGGTGGCTACACCTTC. Protein product: CASSYVGGYTF.

This clonotype showed up just once. The gene calls are TRBV4-1 and TRBJ1-5, with a weak D call TRBD1 (5 bases). Germline-derived CDR1 and CDR2 are MGHRA and YSYEKL. The V end lost 4 bases, the J end lost 1 base, and 14 bases lay between the germline ends. This CDR3 region has 16 residues. CDR3 DNA sequence: TGCGCCAGCAGCCCAACCCCTCCAGGGAGCAATCAGCCCCAGCATTTT. Its translation: CASSPTPPGSNQPQHF.